The source of this TCR beta chain is a study of shared clonotypes between healthy human individuals. The V gene's germline CDR1 is SGHTA and CDR2 FQGNSA. This CDR3 is 13 amino acids long. Assay execution took place at the deep level. TCRdb's table, derived via immunoSEQ multiplex PCR, lists solely in-frame clones and lacks some. This sample has under 2,500,000 clones, with 95% found just once. A remark on this clone: The junction departs from the called germline gene at one end, perhaps through a read error.

In the CD4+ fraction, cells were divided into CD45RA+ naive and CD45RA-negative memory subsets. Source material: naive CD4+ T cells sorted from blood. Subset: CD45RA+ positively selected. The chain recombines TRBV7-2 with TRBJ2-1; D is perhaps TRBD1 (6 bases). This TCR derives from a man aged 18 to 35 in good health. The CDR3 DNA reads TGTGCCAGCAGCTCATCCCGGACAGCCCCGTGGGTCTTC. Translating gives CASSSSRTAPWVF.